Listed here is a single T cell receptor (beta chain). The CDR3 has 12 amino acids. Germline V CDR1 and CDR2: SGHKS, YYEKEE (reference sequence). Deletions cut 6 bases from V and 7 bases from J, with 13 bases between. This specimen comes from a study of T cell changes during pregnancy in multiple sclerosis. Libraries were prepared by immunoSEQ multiplex PCR; TCRdb keeps only in-frame clonotypes and omits some of them. The repertoire holds around 38,000 clones, around 91% seen once, with 6.1% in the top ten. This TCR was recovered from a female donor with multiple sclerosis, enrolled in a pregnancy study. This specimen was CD8+ T cells from peripheral blood mononuclear cells, taken in the second trimester of pregnancy. This rearrangement joins TRBV5-5 to TRBJ1-1, with D perhaps matching TRBD1 (5 bases). The CDR3 here is CASTRVGGEAFF. The CDR3 DNA reads TGTGCCAGCACCCGAGTCGGGGGTGAAGCTTTCTTT.